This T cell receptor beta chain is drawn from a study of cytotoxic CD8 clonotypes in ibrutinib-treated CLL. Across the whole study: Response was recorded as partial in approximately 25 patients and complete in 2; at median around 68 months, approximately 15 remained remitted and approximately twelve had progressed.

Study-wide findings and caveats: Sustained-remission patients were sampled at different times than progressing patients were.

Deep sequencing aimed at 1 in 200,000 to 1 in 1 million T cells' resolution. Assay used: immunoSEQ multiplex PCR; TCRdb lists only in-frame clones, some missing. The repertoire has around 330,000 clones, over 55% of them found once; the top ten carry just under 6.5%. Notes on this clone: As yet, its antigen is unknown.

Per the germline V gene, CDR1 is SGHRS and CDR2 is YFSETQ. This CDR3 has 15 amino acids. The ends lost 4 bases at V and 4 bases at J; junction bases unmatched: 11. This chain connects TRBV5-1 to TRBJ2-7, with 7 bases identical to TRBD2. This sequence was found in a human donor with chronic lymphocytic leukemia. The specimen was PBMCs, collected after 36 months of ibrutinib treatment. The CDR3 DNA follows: TGCGCCAGCAGCGCCGGGACTACAAAACGGTACGAGCAGTACTTC. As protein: CASSAGTTKRYEQYF.